This TCR beta chain was captured by sequencing in a study of cytomegalovirus exposure and HLA in healthy donors. Overall study context: Of the donors genotyped, several hundred in all, about 82% fell in the Caucasian-associated ancestry cluster. Whole-study findings and limits: Serostatus for CMV was the only available immune exposure information. Researchers catalogued around 150 TCR beta chains as cytomegalovirus-associated. Relative to equally common others, HLA-associated TCR beta chains showed greater clonal expansion in a later analysis.

The length of the CDR3 is 17 residues. With regard to this clone: The antigen is not known.

The study ran its PCR with 60 Vbeta and 13 Jbeta primers. Clones were read by immunoSEQ multiplex PCR, and TCRdb kept only the in-frame ones, dropping some. The profile covers approximately 100,000 clones, with roughly 80% appearing a single time and 4.1% taken by the ten largest. The TCR originated in a man aged 35-49 years in good health and CMV-seronegative. Sequenced input: PBMCs. The chain recombines TRBV21-1 with TRBJ1-2; no check of the table's D call, TRBD1, against the DNA was made. TRBV21-1 is a known pseudogene. The CDR3 DNA follows: TGTGCCAGCAGCAGCGCCTACCGACAGGGGTGGAACAATGGCTACACCTTC. It translates to CASSSAYRQGWNNGYTF.